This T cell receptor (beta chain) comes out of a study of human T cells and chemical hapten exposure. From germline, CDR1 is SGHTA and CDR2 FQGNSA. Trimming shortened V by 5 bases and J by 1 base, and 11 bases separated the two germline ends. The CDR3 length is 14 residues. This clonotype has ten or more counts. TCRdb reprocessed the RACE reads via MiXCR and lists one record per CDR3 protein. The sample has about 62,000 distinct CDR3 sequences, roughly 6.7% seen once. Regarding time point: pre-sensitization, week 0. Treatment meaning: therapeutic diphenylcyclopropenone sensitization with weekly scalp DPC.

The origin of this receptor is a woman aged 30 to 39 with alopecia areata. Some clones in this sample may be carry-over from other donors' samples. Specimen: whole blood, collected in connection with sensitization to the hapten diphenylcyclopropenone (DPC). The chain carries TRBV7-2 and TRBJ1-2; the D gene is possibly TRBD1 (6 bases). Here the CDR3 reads CASSIGQFNYGYTF. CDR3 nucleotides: TGTGCCAGCAGCATCGGACAGTTTAACTATGGCTACACCTTC.